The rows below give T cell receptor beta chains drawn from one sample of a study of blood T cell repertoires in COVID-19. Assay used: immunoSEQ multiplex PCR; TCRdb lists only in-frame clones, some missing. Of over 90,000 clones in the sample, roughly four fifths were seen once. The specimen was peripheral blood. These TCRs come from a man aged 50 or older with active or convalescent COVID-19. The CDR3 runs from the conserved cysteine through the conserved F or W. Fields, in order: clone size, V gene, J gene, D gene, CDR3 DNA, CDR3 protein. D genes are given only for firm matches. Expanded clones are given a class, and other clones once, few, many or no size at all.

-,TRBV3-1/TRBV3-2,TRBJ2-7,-,TGTGCCAGCAGCCTGGGAGAAAACGAGCAGTACTTC,CASSLGENEQYF
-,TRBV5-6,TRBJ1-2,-,TGTGCCAGCAGCTTCCGGGATCCAAACTATGGCTACACCTTC,CASSFRDPNYGYTF
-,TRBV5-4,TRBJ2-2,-,TGTGCCAGCAGCTTGGACAGTCAGAACACCGGGGAGCTGTTTTTT,CASSLDSQNTGELFF
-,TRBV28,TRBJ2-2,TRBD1,TGTGCCAGCAGTGGCGCCGGGACAGGGGGCCCCGGGGAGCTGTTTTTT,CASSGAGTGGPGELFF
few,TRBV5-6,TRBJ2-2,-,TGTGCCAGCAGCCTTTACAGGTTTAACACCGGGGAGCTGTTTTTT,CASSLYRFNTGELFF
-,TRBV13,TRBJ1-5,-,TGTGCCAGCAGCTTGTCGAGGGGCAATCAGCCCCAGCATTTT,CASSLSRGNQPQHF
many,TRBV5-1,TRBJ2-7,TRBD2,TGCGCCAGCAGCTTGGAAGCGGGGGGCTACGAGCAGTACTTC,CASSLEAGGYEQYF
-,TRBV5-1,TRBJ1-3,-,TGCGCCAGCAGCTTGGGACAGCAGAGCTCTGGAAACACCATATATTTT,CASSLGQQSSGNTIYF
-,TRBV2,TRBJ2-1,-,TGTGCCAGCAGTAGGCAGGGGTTGACGACTGAGCAGTTCTTC,CASSRQGLTTEQFF
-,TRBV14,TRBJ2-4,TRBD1,TGTGCCAGCAGCCAAGGGCAGGGGGCCTCAAGGAACATTCAGTACTTC,CASSQGQGASRNIQYF
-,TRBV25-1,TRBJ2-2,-,TGTGCCAGCAGTGAGCGGTGGGGGGTCGGCACCGGGGAGCTGTTTTTT,CASSERWGVGTGELFF
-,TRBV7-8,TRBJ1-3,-,TGTGCCAGCAGCTTAGGGAGGGATCTGTTAAACTCTGGAAACACCATATATTTT,CASSLGRDLLNSGNTIYF
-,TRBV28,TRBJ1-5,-,TGTGCCAGCAGTTTAGGGCAGGGGAACGGTCAGCCCCAGCATTTT,CASSLGQGNGQPQHF
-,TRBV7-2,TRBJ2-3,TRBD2,TGTGCCAGCAGCTTAACCGGAGTAGCGGGGGGAGGCACAGATACGCAGTATTTT,CASSLTGVAGGGTDTQYF
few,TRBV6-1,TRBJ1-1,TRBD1,TGTGCCAGCAGTGAAAGGACAGGTCTGAACACTGAAGCTTTCTTT,CASSERTGLNTEAFF
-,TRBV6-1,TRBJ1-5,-,TGTGCCAGCAGTGAGCAGGGAGGTACACAGCATTTT,CASSEQGGTQHF
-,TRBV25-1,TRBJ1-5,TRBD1,TGTGCCAGCAGTCAGCCGGGACAGGGTCAGCCCCAGCATTTT,CASSQPGQGQPQHF
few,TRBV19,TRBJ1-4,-,TGTGCCAGTAGTAAGAACGGGGGTAGGGGTGAAAAACTGTTTTTT,CASSKNGGRGEKLFF
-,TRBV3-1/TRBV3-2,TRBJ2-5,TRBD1,TGTGCCAGCAGCTCACATGGACAGGCCCAAGAGACCCAGTACTTC,CASSSHGQAQETQYF
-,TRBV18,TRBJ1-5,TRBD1,TGTGCCAGCTCACCCTCGGCGCAGGGGGTTTATCAGCCCCAGCATTTT,CASSPSAQGVYQPQHF
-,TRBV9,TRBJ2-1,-,TGTGCCAGCAGCGTATTGGACAGAAAAGGCGAGCAGTTCTTC,CASSVLDRKGEQFF
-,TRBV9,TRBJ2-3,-,TGTGCCAGCAGCGTAGCTGACTTCACAGATACGCAGTATTTT,CASSVADFTDTQYF
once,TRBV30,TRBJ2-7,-,TGTGCCTGGAGGTTATCCGGGGCCTACGAGCAGTACTTC,CAWRLSGAYEQYF
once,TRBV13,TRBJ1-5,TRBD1,TGTGCCAGCAGCTCCGGACAGGGAGGGTGGCCCCAGCATTTT,CASSSGQGGWPQHF
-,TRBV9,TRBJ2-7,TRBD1,TGTGCCAGCAGCGTAGCCGAGGGACAGAGCTCCTACGAGCAGTACTTC,CASSVAEGQSSYEQYF
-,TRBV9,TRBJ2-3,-,TGTGCCAGCAGCGTAGATCCCAGGGATCCTGGAGATACGCAGTATTTT,CASSVDPRDPGDTQYF
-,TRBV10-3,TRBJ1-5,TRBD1,TGTGCCATCAGTGAGGGGACAGGGGGTCAGTTGCGCAATCAGCCCCAGCATTTT,CAISEGTGGQLRNQPQHF
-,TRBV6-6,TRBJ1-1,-,TGTGCCAGCAAAATGAGTGGAGCCCTGGACACTGAAGCTTTCTTT,CASKMSGALDTEAFF
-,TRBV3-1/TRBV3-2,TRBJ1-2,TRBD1,TGTGCCAGCAGCCAAGACAGGGGGCGGCACACCTTC,CASSQDRGRHTF
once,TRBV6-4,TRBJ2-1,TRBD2,TGTGCCAGCGGGACTAGCGGGGGGGCGAGTGAGCAGTTCTTC,CASGTSGGASEQFF
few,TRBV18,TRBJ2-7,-,TGTGCCAGCTCATCCCCGGTGTCGAAGACCTACGAGCAGTACTTC,CASSSPVSKTYEQYF
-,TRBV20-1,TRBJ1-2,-,TGCAGTGCTCGGGACATTCGGAGTAACACCTTC,CSARDIRSNTF
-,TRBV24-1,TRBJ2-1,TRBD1,TGTGCCACCAGTGATTTAGGGGGGGGGACAGGGAACCCCTACAATGAGCAGTTCTTC,CATSDLGGGTGNPYNEQFF
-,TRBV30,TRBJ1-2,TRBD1,TGTGCCTGGAGGGATGGACAGGCGAACTATGGCTACACCTTC,CAWRDGQANYGYTF
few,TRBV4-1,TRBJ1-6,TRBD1,TGCGCCAGCAGCCAAGACCTGGGACAGGGGACGGAAAATTCACCCCTCCACTTT,CASSQDLGQGTENSPLHF
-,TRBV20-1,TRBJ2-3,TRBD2,TGCAGTGCGAGTGGGAGCGGGGGTTACACAGATACGCAGTATTTT,CSASGSGGYTDTQYF
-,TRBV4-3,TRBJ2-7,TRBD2,TGCGCCAGCAGCCAAGGATCCGGGGGGGAGCAGTACTTC,CASSQGSGGEQYF
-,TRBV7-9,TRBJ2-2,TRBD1,TGTGCCAGCAGCCGAACAGGGGGCAGCGGGGAGCTGTTTTTT,CASSRTGGSGELFF
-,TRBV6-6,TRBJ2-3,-,TGTGCCAGCACTGACCCGAGGCGCACAGATACGCAGTATTTT,CASTDPRRTDTQYF
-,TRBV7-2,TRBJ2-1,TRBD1,TGTGCCAGCAGCTCCCAGACAGGGAGCTCCTACAATGAGCAGTTCTTC,CASSSQTGSSYNEQFF
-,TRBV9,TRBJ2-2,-,TGTGCCAGCAGCCCAGGGGTGACTAACACCGGGGAGCTGTTTTTT,CASSPGVTNTGELFF
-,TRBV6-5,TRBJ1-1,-,TGTGCCAGCAGTTACTCTTCGGGGGTGGGGACTGAAGCTTTCTTT,CASSYSSGVGTEAFF
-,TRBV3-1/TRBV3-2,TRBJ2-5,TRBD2,TGTGCCAGCAGCTTCAATAGCGGGGGGGGAGAGACCCAGTACTTC,CASSFNSGGGETQYF
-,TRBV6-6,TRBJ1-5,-,TGTGCCAGCAGTTACAGTGAGAGCAATCAGCCCCAGCATTTT,CASSYSESNQPQHF
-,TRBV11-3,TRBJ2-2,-,TGTGCCAGCAGGGACGGGCAGGAGGGCACCGGGGAGCTGTTTTTT,CASRDGQEGTGELFF
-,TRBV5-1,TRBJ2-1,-,TGCGCCAGCAGCTTGCCCAGGCCCGAGCACAATGAGCAGTTCTTC,CASSLPRPEHNEQFF
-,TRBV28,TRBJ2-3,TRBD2,TGTGCCAGCAGCCAGCGGGGGAATACGCAGTATTTT,CASSQRGNTQYF
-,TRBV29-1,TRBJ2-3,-,TGCAGCGTTGAAGATATGGGGGGACATACGCAGTATTTT,CSVEDMGGHTQYF
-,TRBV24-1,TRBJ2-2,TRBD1,TGTGCCACCAGTGTCCCAAGGACAGGGGCGAACACCGGGGAGCTGTTTTTT,CATSVPRTGANTGELFF
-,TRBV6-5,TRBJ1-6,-,TGTGCCAGCAGTTACGTCTTTAGCTCCTATAATTCACCCCTCCACTTT,CASSYVFSSYNSPLHF
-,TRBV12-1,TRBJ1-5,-,-,CASSFAAGALGWPQHF
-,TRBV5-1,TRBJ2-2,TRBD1,TGCGCCAGCAGCTCGACAGGGGAGACCGGGGAGCTGTTTTTT,CASSSTGETGELFF
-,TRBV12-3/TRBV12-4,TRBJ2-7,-,TGTGCCAGCAGACCTGACACCTACGAGCAGTACTTC,CASRPDTYEQYF
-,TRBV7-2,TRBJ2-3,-,TGTGCCAGCAGCACCTACACAGATACGCAGTATTTT,CASSTYTDTQYF
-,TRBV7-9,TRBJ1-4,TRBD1,TGTGCCAGCAGCTTAGGACAGGGGAGGGCAACTAATGAAAAACTGTTTTTT,CASSLGQGRATNEKLFF
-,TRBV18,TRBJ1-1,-,TGTGCCAGCTCCGAAGGAGCGGGAGGGGACACTGAAGCTTTCTTT,CASSEGAGGDTEAFF
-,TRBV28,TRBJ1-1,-,TGTGCCAGCAGTACCCGACAGTTCACTGAAGCTTTCTTT,CASSTRQFTEAFF
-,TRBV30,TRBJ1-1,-,TGTGCCTGGAGTTTGGGGGAGGGGAACACTGAAGCTTTCTTT,CAWSLGEGNTEAFF
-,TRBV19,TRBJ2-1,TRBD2,TGTGCCAGTAAGACTAGCGGGGCCTACAATGAGCAGTTCTTC,CASKTSGAYNEQFF
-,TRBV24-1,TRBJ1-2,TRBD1,TGTGCCACCAGTGAATTGGGACAGAACTATGGCTACACCTTC,CATSELGQNYGYTF